A single sample is the source of the 3 T cell receptor beta chains below, sequenced in a study of Ad26.COV2.S vaccination and SARS-CoV-2 variants. Treatment given: around 19 received Ad26.COV2.S at low or high dose, single or two shots; several received placebo; per-sample allocation not given. Sampling took place 63 days after the first vaccine or placebo injection. Method: immunoSEQ multiplex PCR; TCRdb's copy keeps in-frame clones and lacks some. Of about 350,000 clones listed, roughly 89% were seen once; the top ten hold about 5%. The material sequenced was peripheral blood, taken in a trial of Ad26.COV2.S vaccine versus placebo. These receptors originate from a person between 18 and 60 years old who received the Ad26.COV2.S COVID-19 vaccine or a placebo.

The chain has TRBV5-1 and TRBJ1-1; D uncertain. V lost 4 bases and J lost 1, with 17 bases in between. CDR1 and CDR2 (germline): SGHRS, YFSETQ. This CDR3 has 16 residues. CDR3 residues: CASSRWAGSKNTEAFF. The CDR3 DNA reads as TGCGCCAGCAGCCGGTGGGCCGGGTCCAAGAACACTGAAGCTTTCTTT.

The J gene is TRBJ2-7, the V gene TRBV7-8, with D uncertain. Germline V gene lookup returns CDR1 SGHVS and CDR2 FQNEAQ. Trimming took off 0 bases at V and 0 bases at J, with 12 bases between the two ends. The CDR3 sequence is 16 residues long. This chain's CDR3 is CASSLAPTRSSYEQYF. The CDR3 DNA is TGTGCCAGCAGCTTAGCCCCAACCCGGAGCTCCTACGAGCAGTACTTC.

The genes are TRBV27 and TRBJ2-2, with a possible D match to TRBD1 (5 bases). Per the germline V gene, CDR1 is MNHEY and CDR2 is SMNVEV (reference sequence). CDR3 size: 16 residues. Trimming cost V 5 bases and J 3 bases, with 16 bases left between them. This CDR3 is CASSQTGMGHTGELFF. DNA of the CDR3: TGTGCCAGCAGTCAAACAGGAATGGGTCACACCGGGGAGCTGTTTTTT.